Presented here are 30 T cell receptor beta chains from one specimen sequenced in a study of blood T cell repertoires in COVID-19 (dated by TCRdb to the early 2020s). Library prep was done by the immunoSEQ multiplex PCR assay. TCRdb took over this immuneACCESS table, retaining in-frame rearrangements with V and J assigned. Such tables are incomplete; in checked studies, under half of the missing clones stem from an unresolved V gene, and the remainder is unexplained. The sample table lists roughly 250,000 clones, about 89% of them with a count of one. Roughly 0.8% of the sample comes from the top ten. The source material was peripheral blood. Every receptor here comes from a man aged 30-40 years with acute or convalescent COVID-19.

The J gene is TRBJ1-2, the V gene TRBV18; no clear D. Germline assignment: CDR1 KGHSH and CDR2 LQKENI. V was cut by 3 bases and J by 4 bases, with 12 bases left in between. The CDR3 totals 14 residues. The CDR3 DNA sequence: TGTGCCAGCTCACCTGAACCCACTGGCTATGGCTACACCTTC. Residues: CASSPEPTGYGYTF.

The chain is built from TRBV4-2 and TRBJ2-1; TRBD2 aligns across 9 bases. The CDR3 spans 19 residues. Germline-derived CDR1 and CDR2 are LGHNA and YNFKEQ. V shed 0 bases, J shed 7 bases, and the junction held 16 bases outside the gene matches. The CDR3 is CASSQDSPALAGSRNEQFF. DNA for the CDR3: TGTGCCAGCAGCCAAGATTCTCCCGCTCTAGCGGGGTCAAGGAATGAGCAGTTCTTC.

This clone came up once. The chain employs TRBV24-1 and TRBJ2-5; D remains unclear. V was cut by 3 bases and J by 7 bases, with 8 bases left in between. Germline CDR1 and CDR2: KGHDR and SFDVKD. The CDR3 totals 12 residues. CDR3 bases: TGTGCCACCAGTGATATTCGAGCGACCCAGTACTTC. This sequence encodes CATSDIRATQYF.

The V call is TRBV19, the J call TRBJ1-4, with D possibly matching TRBD1 (5 bases). In germline, CDR1 is LNHDA, CDR2 SQIVND (reference sequence). V was pared by 5 bases and J by 5 bases, with 12 bases between. This CDR3 is 14 amino acids long. CDR3 nucleotide sequence: TGTGCCAGTAGTCCGGGGGACGGGAATGAAAAACTGTTTTTT. The encoded protein is CASSPGDGNEKLFF.

This chain uses TRBV5-1 with TRBJ1-4; a possible D gene is TRBD1 (6 bases). Germline lookup yields CDR1 SGHRS and CDR2 YFSETQ. The V gene lost 1 base and the J gene lost 0 bases, with 16 bases spanning the gap. CDR3 length: 18 residues. CDR3 coding DNA: TGCGCCAGCAGCTTGCTTCTCAGGGGTGGAGCAACTAATGAAAAACTGTTTTTT. Its protein is CASSLLLRGGATNEKLFF.

The chain is built from TRBV18 and TRBJ1-1; 8 bases are shared with TRBD1. CDR3 length: 15 amino acids. The trim removed 6 bases at V and 6 bases at J, leaving 12 bases unmatched. CDR1 is KGHSH, CDR2 LQKENI, per germline. This CDR3 reads CASSPPQGARAEAFF. The CDR3 region has the DNA TGTGCCAGCTCCCCCCCCCAGGGGGCTCGCGCTGAAGCTTTCTTT. Filled out from reference TRBV18 and TRBJ1-1, the complete variable domain reads NAGVMQNPRHLVRRRGQEARLRCSPMKGHSHVYWYRQLPEEGLKFMVYLQKENIIDESGMPKERFSAEFPKEGPSILRIQQVVRGDSAAYFCASSPPQGARAEAFFGQGTRLTVV.

In this sample, this clone turned up a few times. CDR3 DNA sequence: TGTGCCAGTAGTCCGACAGGGGATACGCAGTATTTT. It specifies CASSPTGDTQYF. The rearrangement links TRBV19 to TRBJ2-3, with 7 bases aligning to TRBD1. V shed 5 bases and J 6 bases; nucleotides not matched to a gene: 2. The CDR3 has 12 amino acids. The V gene's germline CDR1 is LNHDA and CDR2 SQIVND (reference sequence).

This clone was observed a single time. The chain joins TRBV28 to TRBJ1-3, with 11 bases matching TRBD1. This CDR3 contains 17 residues. Germline V gives CDR1 MDHEN, CDR2 SYDVKM. The V gene end was trimmed by 5 bases and the J gene end by 0 bases; junction bases not matched to a gene: 6. CDR3 region: CASSPGQGASSGNTIYF. The DNA of the CDR3 is TGTGCCAGCAGTCCCGGACAGGGGGCTTCCTCTGGAAACACCATATATTTT.

The V gene is TRBV27, the J gene TRBJ2-1, with TRBD2 matching 8 bases. The V gene's germline CDR1 is MNHEY and CDR2 SMNVEV (reference sequence). The V segment lost 2 bases and the J segment 4 bases; nucleotides outside the gene matches: 7. The CDR3 contains 16 residues. CDR3 bases: TGTGCCAGCAGTTTAAAGGGAACTAGCGGTTACAATGAGCAGTTCTTC. It is translated as CASSLKGTSGYNEQFF.

This clone has only one observation. The chain carries TRBV9 and TRBJ1-6; 8 nucleotides align to TRBD1. The V and J ends lost 3 bases and 2 bases, in that order; junction bases with no gene match: 4. CDR3 length: 16 residues. Germline V gives CDR1 SGDLS, CDR2 YYNGEE. The CDR3 DNA follows: TGTGCCAGCAGCGCACAACAGGGGGCCTATAATTCACCCCTCCACTTT. Its protein is CASSAQQGAYNSPLHF.

The chain has TRBV2 and TRBJ2-5; TRBD2 aligns across 8 bases. Germline CDR1 SNHLY, CDR2 FYNNEI. The CDR3 covers 14 residues. Unmatched junction bases numbered 7, after V lost 7 bases and J lost 3 bases. CDR3 sequence (DNA): TGTGCCAGCAATAAAGGACTAGCAAAAGAGACCCAGTACTTC. Encoded protein: CASNKGLAKETQYF.

Here the CDR3 DNA reads TGCAGCGTTACAGGGGGCAATCAGCCCCAGCATTTT. The encoded protein is CSVTGGNQPQHF. The V call is TRBV29-1, the J call TRBJ1-5; TRBD1 matches 7 bases. With 5 bases clipped from V and 2 bases from J, the junction kept 0 bases outside the gene matches. The CDR3 is made up of 12 amino acids. Per germline, CDR1 SQVTM and CDR2 ANQGSEA. Supplemented by reference TRBV29-1 and TRBJ1-5, the full variable domain reads SAVISQKPSRDICQRGTSLTIQCQVDSQVTMMFWYRQQPGQSLTLIATANQGSEATYESGFVIDKFPISRPNLTFSTLTVSNMSPEDSSIYLCSVTGGNQPQHFGDGTRLSIL.

The J gene is TRBJ2-7, the V gene TRBV10-1; 7 bases align to TRBD1. V was pared by 8 bases and J by 1 base, with 14 bases of the junction left unmatched. The length of the CDR3 is 16 residues. CDR1 and CDR2 from the germline V gene are WNHNN and SYGVQD (reference sequence). CDR3 sequence reads: CASPPYGQALSYEQYF. The CDR3 DNA reads TGCGCCAGCCCCCCTTATGGACAGGCTTTGTCCTACGAGCAGTACTTC.

This clone occurred a few times. This CDR3 is CASSPPTGLVKGGYGYTF. CDR3 DNA sequence: TGTGCCAGCAGTCCACCCACAGGGCTAGTTAAAGGCGGCTATGGCTACACCTTC. The V and J genes are TRBV2 and TRBJ1-2, with a weak D call TRBD1 (6 bases). CDR1 is SNHLY, CDR2 FYNNEI, per germline. The V and J ends lost 5 bases and 4 bases respectively, with 26 bases between them. The length of the CDR3 is 18 residues.

This rearrangement joins TRBV9 to TRBJ1-3; possible D gene TRBD1, 6 bases. This CDR3 is built from 17 residues. V dropped 4 bases and J dropped 2 bases, with 19 bases sitting between them. Germline V lookup: CDR1 SGDLS, CDR2 YYNGEE. CDR3 in amino acids: CASSLEGGGATGNTIYF. CDR3 coding DNA: TGTGCCAGCAGCCTAGAGGGAGGGGGGGCTACTGGAAACACCATATATTTT.

V and J are TRBV5-5 and TRBJ1-6; D unresolved. The CDR3 is 13 residues long. Germline V CDR1 and CDR2: SGHKS, YYEKEE (reference sequence). The V gene lost 5 bases and the J gene lost 11 bases, with 14 bases spanning the gap. This CDR3 reads CASSQVVRAPLHF. The CDR3 nucleotides read TGTGCCAGCAGTCAGGTTGTACGTGCACCCCTCCACTTT.

J is TRBJ2-1 and V is TRBV10-3, with TRBD1 matching over 10 bases. This CDR3 is 14 amino acids long. Losses at the gene ends were 4 bases for V and 3 bases for J; bases not matched to a gene: 0. The germline V gene has CDR1 ENHRY and CDR2 SYGVKD. The CDR3 DNA reads as TGTGCCATCAGTGGGACAGGGGGCTACAATGAGCAGTTCTTC. Its translation: CAISGTGGYNEQFF.

The chain recombines TRBV10-3 with TRBJ1-2; 11 positions agree with TRBD1. CDR3 size: 14 residues. CDR1 is ENHRY, CDR2 SYGVKD, per germline. V lost 2 bases to trimming and J lost 7 bases; unmatched junction nucleotides: 3. CDR3 loop: CAISERTGGPGYTF. CDR3 nucleotides: TGTGCCATCAGTGAGAGGACAGGGGGCCCTGGCTACACCTTC.

The chain links TRBV2 to TRBJ1-6, with D maybe TRBD1 (5 bases). Germline V gene sequence: CDR1 SNHLY, CDR2 FYNNEI. CDR3 length: 13 residues. Trimming cost V 6 bases and J 7 bases, with 10 bases left between them. CDR3 sequence (DNA): TGTGCCAGCAGGGGACTTTCCAATTCACCCCTCCACTTT. Its protein is CASRGLSNSPLHF.

This clone was seen just once. This chain links TRBV18 with TRBJ2-2, with D possibly matching TRBD1 (5 bases). The CDR3 runs 13 residues. Germline V gives CDR1 KGHSH, CDR2 LQKENI. The V end lost 4 bases, the J end lost 6 bases, and 9 bases lay between the germline ends. CDR3 sequence reads: CASSQQVPGELFF. In nucleotides, the CDR3 is TGTGCCAGCTCACAACAGGTCCCCGGGGAGCTGTTTTTT.

This chain uses TRBV28 with TRBJ1-5; a possible D gene is TRBD1 (5 bases). The CDR3 runs to 13 residues. V was pared by 7 bases and J by 2 bases, with 9 bases between. CDR1 and CDR2 (germline): MDHEN, SYDVKM. The CDR3 loop is CASKTRGNQPQHF. The CDR3 nucleotides are TGTGCCAGCAAAACCAGGGGCAATCAGCCCCAGCATTTT.

This clone has a handful of counts. This sequence joins TRBV19 and TRBJ1-2, with D possibly being TRBD1 (5 bases). CDR3 length equals 15 residues. Germline-derived CDR1 and CDR2 are LNHDA and SQIVND (reference sequence). V lost 7 bases and J 5 bases, leaving 20 bases between the germline ends. Written as DNA, the CDR3 is TGTGCCAGTACCCCACCTTTAGGGCGGGGGTATGGCTACACCTTC. It specifies CASTPPLGRGYGYTF.

This clone was counted a single time. The V gene is TRBV5-1, the J gene TRBJ1-1, with D possibly matching TRBD1 (6 bases). Germline V lookup: CDR1 SGHRS, CDR2 YFSETQ. V dropped 4 bases and J dropped 0 bases, with 7 bases sitting between them. The CDR3 is 13 residues long. CDR3 protein: CASSRTVNTEAFF. The CDR3 DNA sequence: TGCGCCAGCAGCAGGACAGTGAACACTGAAGCTTTCTTT.

This CDR3 reads CASSESGAGSRGYTF. CDR3 nucleotides: TGTGCCAGCAGCGAAAGTGGGGCAGGGTCGCGCGGCTACACCTTC. The chain couples TRBV3-1 (or the pseudogene TRBV3-2) to TRBJ1-2, with a possible D match to TRBD1 (5 bases). Trimming removed 5 bases at V and 8 bases at J, with 21 bases between. Germline assignment: CDR1 LGHDT and CDR2 YNNKEL (reference sequence). The CDR3 has 15 amino acids.

CDR3 nucleotide sequence: TGTGCCAGCAGCGGTGGGGGACAGGCGAACACTGAAGCTTTCTTT. This gives the protein CASSGGGQANTEAFF. This chain connects TRBV9 to TRBJ1-1; TRBD1 matches 8 bases. V shed 3 bases and J 1 base; nucleotides not matched to a gene: 5. Germline lookup yields CDR1 SGDLS and CDR2 YYNGEE. The CDR3 contains 15 residues.

This chain joins TRBV28 and TRBJ2-7; TRBD1 might be the D (5 bases). CDR3 size: 11 residues. Germline V gene sequence: CDR1 MDHEN, CDR2 SYDVKM. V lost 6 bases, J lost 10 bases, and 13 bases lay in between. CDR3 region: CASRLQGVQYF. The CDR3 region has the DNA TGTGCCAGCAGGCTTCAGGGCGTCCAGTACTTC.

The chain carries TRBV10-3 and TRBJ1-1, with 7 bases matching TRBD1. In germline, CDR1 is ENHRY, CDR2 SYGVKD. The CDR3 has 15 amino acids. V lost 2 bases to trimming and J lost 4 bases; unmatched junction nucleotides: 7. In DNA, the CDR3 is TGTGCCATCAGTGAGACCAGGGGGTCGAGCACTGAAGCTTTCTTT. Translation gives CAISETRGSSTEAFF.

CDR3 amino acids: CASSHALTINSPLHF. The CDR3 DNA reads as TGTGCCAGCAGCCACGCACTTACCATTAATTCACCCCTCCACTTT. V gene TRBV6-5 combines with J gene TRBJ1-6; D gene ambiguous. CDR3 length equals 15 residues. V was trimmed by 6 bases and J by 6 bases, leaving 15 bases between them. Germline lookup yields CDR1 MNHEY and CDR2 SVGAGI.

The rearrangement joins TRBV7-2 to TRBJ2-7; 10 bases match TRBD2. The CDR3 has 14 amino acids. From germline, CDR1 is SGHTA and CDR2 FQGNSA. V was pared by 5 bases and J by 2 bases, with 3 bases of the junction left unmatched. In DNA form, the CDR3 reads TGTGCCAGCAGCGTTAGCGGGAGGCCCTACGAGCAGTACTTC. It codes for CASSVSGRPYEQYF.

The V gene is TRBV3-1 (or the pseudogene TRBV3-2), the J gene TRBJ1-3; D not resolved. The CDR3 runs to 12 residues. Trimming took off 4 bases at V and 2 bases at J, with 3 bases between the two ends. Germline assignment: CDR1 LGHDT and CDR2 YNNKEL (reference sequence). The CDR3 reads CASSPAGNTIYF. The CDR3 nucleotides read TGTGCCAGCAGCCCTGCTGGAAACACCATATATTTT.